Each of the 16 T cell receptor beta chains below was sequenced from the same sample in a study of T cells after somatic rescue of genetic block (dated by TCRdb to the early 2020s). The library was prepared using the immunoSEQ multiplex PCR assay. TCRdb carries this immuneACCESS record with in-frame sequences only. Its versions omit some clonotypes, under half of them owing to an unresolved V gene in the studies checked, with the rest unexplained. Recorded for this sample are 68,000 or so clones; around 93% of them occurred a single time. The ten largest clones add up to 2.5% to 3.5% of the sample. The specimen was peripheral blood mononuclear cells (PBMCs). Receptors originate from a man aged 35 to 55.

V and J are TRBV19 and TRBJ1-2, with TRBD1 matching over 8 bases. J lost 8 bases, V lost 3 bases, and 11 bases had no gene match. Per germline, CDR1 LNHDA and CDR2 SQIVND (reference sequence). The CDR3 contains 15 residues. This chain's CDR3 is CASSMIGTGRYGYTF. The CDR3 DNA reads as TGTGCCAGTAGTATGATTGGGACAGGACGCTACGGCTACACCTTC.

The chain uses TRBV5-4 and TRBJ2-1, with TRBD1 identical over 7 bases. J lost 4 bases, V lost 4 bases, and 5 bases had no gene match. This CDR3 contains 14 residues. Germline V gives CDR1 SGHNT, CDR2 YYREEE (reference sequence). CDR3 loop: CASSPGTEYNEQFF. CDR3 nucleotides: TGTGCCAGCAGCCCAGGGACAGAATACAATGAGCAGTTCTTC. The variable domain in full, with the rest retrieved from reference TRBV5-4 and TRBJ2-1, is ETGVTQSPTHLIKTRGQQVTLRCSSQSGHNTVSWYQQALGQGPQFIFQYYREEENGRGNFPPRFSGLQFPNYSSELNVNALELDDSALYLCASSPGTEYNEQFFGPGTRLTVL.

The rearrangement uses TRBV7-9 and TRBJ2-1; 7 nucleotides align to TRBD2. CDR3 length: 14 residues. The germline V gene has CDR1 SEHNR and CDR2 FQNEAQ (reference sequence). J was trimmed by 6 bases and V by 3 bases; bases with no gene match: 5. CDR3 sequence (DNA): TGTGCCAGCAGCTTTGGGATAGCGGGCAATGAGCAGTTCTTC. This gives the protein CASSFGIAGNEQFF.

This chain joins TRBV18 and TRBJ2-7, with D uncertain. The V gene's germline CDR1 is KGHSH and CDR2 LQKENI. V lost 4 bases and J lost 0, with 10 bases in between. The CDR3 contains 14 residues. CDR3: CASSRGSSSYEQYF. The CDR3 region has the DNA TGTGCCAGCTCACGGGGTTCGAGCTCCTACGAGCAGTACTTC.

V is TRBV18 and J is TRBJ2-5; 7 bases fit TRBD2. There are 15 residues in the CDR3. Germline-derived CDR1 and CDR2 are KGHSH and LQKENI. V was pared by 2 bases and J by 5 bases, with 8 bases of the junction left unmatched. The CDR3 sequence: CASSPGLEGGETQYF. The DNA for the CDR3 is TGTGCCAGCTCACCAGGACTAGAGGGAGGTGAGACCCAGTACTTC.

The gene calls are TRBV6-6 and TRBJ2-2; D possibly corresponds to TRBD1 (6 bases). The CDR3 has 16 residues. Between the trimmed V and J ends, which lost 2 bases and 4 bases, there was a span of 14 bases. The germline V gene encodes CDR1 MNHNY and CDR2 SVGAGI (reference sequence). The CDR3 nucleotides read TGTGCCAGCAGTTACCCTGGGGGCAAGGGCACCGGGGAGCTGTTTTTT. Translated, it gives CASSYPGGKGTGELFF.

For the CDR3, the DNA is TGTGCCAGCAGTCGATCGGACAGGGGCGAAGAGACCCAGTACTTC. Its translation is CASSRSDRGEETQYF. The chain couples TRBV7-8 to TRBJ2-5, with 9 bases aligning to TRBD1. Germline V lookup: CDR1 SGHVS, CDR2 FQNEAQ. V dropped 6 bases and J dropped 3; count of bases not matched to a gene: 8. This CDR3 spans 15 amino acids.

The DNA for the CDR3 is TGCAGCGTTGAAGTCGGAGCGGCGTACGAGCAGTACTTC. It yields the protein CSVEVGAAYEQYF. The chain links TRBV29-1 to TRBJ2-7; D is possibly TRBD2 (5 bases). The CDR3 sequence is 13 residues long. Germline V gene data show CDR1 as SQVTM and CDR2 as ANQGSEA. Trimming took off 1 base at V and 4 bases at J, with 11 bases between the two ends.

J is TRBJ2-7 and V is TRBV5-6, with D perhaps given as TRBD1 or TRBD2 (5 bases each). Germline V gene sequence: CDR1 SGHDT, CDR2 YYEEEE. The CDR3 is made up of 14 amino acids. The germline V and J ends were trimmed by 0 bases and 0 bases, with 7 bases remaining between them. CDR3 amino acids: CASSLAGSSYEQYF. The CDR3 coding sequence is TGTGCCAGCAGCTTGGCAGGGAGCTCCTACGAGCAGTACTTC.

The sample holds one count of this clone. V gene TRBV6-1 combines with J gene TRBJ1-1; D ambiguous. V was shortened by 0 bases and J by 8 bases, with 10 bases between the two germline ends. This CDR3 has 13 amino acids. Germline lookup yields CDR1 MNHNS and CDR2 SASEGT. The DNA of the CDR3 is TGTGCCAGCAGTGAAGCGGGCCCGGACGAAGCTTTCTTT. Translated: CASSEAGPDEAFF.

The chain uses TRBV5-1 and TRBJ1-1; D perhaps matches TRBD1 (6 bases). The V gene's germline CDR1 is SGHRS and CDR2 YFSETQ. Trimming took off 0 bases at V and 3 bases at J, with 12 bases between the two ends. The CDR3 length is 15 residues. The CDR3 is CASSLVTGADTEAFF. The CDR3 coding sequence is TGCGCCAGCAGCTTGGTTACGGGGGCTGACACTGAAGCTTTCTTT.

J is TRBJ2-5 and V is TRBV5-5, with 8 positions matching TRBD2. CDR1 and CDR2 (germline): SGHKS, YYEKEE (reference sequence). The CDR3 covers 14 residues. The junction had 7 bases not matched to a gene; V was cut back by 4 bases and J by 5 bases. Here the CDR3 reads CASSQVGLEETQYF. In DNA, the CDR3 is TGTGCCAGCAGCCAAGTGGGACTAGAGGAGACCCAGTACTTC.

The chain joins TRBV5-4 to TRBJ2-1; 11 bases line up with TRBD2. CDR3 length: 16 amino acids. Unmatched junction bases numbered 4, after V lost 4 bases and J lost 1 base. CDR1 and CDR2 from the germline V gene are SGHNT and YYREEE (reference sequence). CDR3 protein: CASSPIAGGSYNEQFF. DNA of the CDR3: TGTGCCAGCAGCCCTATAGCGGGAGGGTCCTACAATGAGCAGTTCTTC.

This rearrangement joins TRBV29-1 to TRBJ2-7; a possible D gene is TRBD2 (7 bases). The CDR3 extends over 13 amino acids. The V end lost 4 bases, the J end lost 4 bases, and 14 bases lay between the germline ends. Germline V gene data show CDR1 as SQVTM and CDR2 as ANQGSEA. CDR3 DNA sequence: TGCAGCGTTGGAGGAGAGGGGGGGTACGAGCAGTACTTC. Translated: CSVGGEGGYEQYF.

The chain couples TRBV7-2 to TRBJ2-7, with D possibly TRBD1 on 6 matching bases. Germline V CDR1 and CDR2: SGHTA, FQGNSA. The CDR3 consists of 15 residues. Trimming stripped 1 base from V and 1 base from J, with 11 bases between. The CDR3 sequence is CASSLVWTESYEQYF. For the CDR3, the DNA is TGTGCCAGCAGCTTAGTATGGACAGAGTCCTACGAGCAGTACTTC.

This clone was counted a few times. V usage is TRBV5-1 and J usage is TRBJ2-2; TRBD2 is a possible D gene (5 bases). The V and J ends lost 0 bases and 0 bases respectively, with 6 bases between them. The CDR3 extends over 15 amino acids. CDR1 SGHRS and CDR2 YFSETQ come from the germline V gene. Written as DNA, the CDR3 is TGCGCCAGCAGCTTGGACGGGGCGAACACCGGGGAGCTGTTTTTT. Translation: CASSLDGANTGELFF.